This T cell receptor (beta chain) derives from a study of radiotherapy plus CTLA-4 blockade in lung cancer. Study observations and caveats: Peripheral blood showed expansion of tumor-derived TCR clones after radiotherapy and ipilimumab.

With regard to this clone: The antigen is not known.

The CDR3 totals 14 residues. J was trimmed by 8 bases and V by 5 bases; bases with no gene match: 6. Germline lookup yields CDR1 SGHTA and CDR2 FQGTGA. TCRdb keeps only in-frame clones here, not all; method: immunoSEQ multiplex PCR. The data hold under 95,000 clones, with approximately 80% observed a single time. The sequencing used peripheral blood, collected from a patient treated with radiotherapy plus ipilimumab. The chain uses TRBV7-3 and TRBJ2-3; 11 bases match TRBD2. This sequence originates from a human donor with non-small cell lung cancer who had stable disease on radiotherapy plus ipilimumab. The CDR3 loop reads CASSLGGLAGTQYF. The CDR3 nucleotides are TGTGCCAGCAGCCTAGGAGGACTAGCGGGTACGCAGTATTTT.